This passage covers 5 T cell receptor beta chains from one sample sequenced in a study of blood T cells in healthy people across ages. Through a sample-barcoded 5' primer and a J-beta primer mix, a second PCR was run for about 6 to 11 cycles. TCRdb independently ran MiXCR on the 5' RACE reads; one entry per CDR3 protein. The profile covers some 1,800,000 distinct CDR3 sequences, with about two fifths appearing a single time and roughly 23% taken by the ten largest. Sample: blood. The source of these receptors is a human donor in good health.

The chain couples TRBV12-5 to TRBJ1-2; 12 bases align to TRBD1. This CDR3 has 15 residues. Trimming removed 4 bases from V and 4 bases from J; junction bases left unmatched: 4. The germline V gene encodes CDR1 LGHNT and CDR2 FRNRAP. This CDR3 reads CASGWGQGAGYGYTF. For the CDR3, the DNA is TGTGCTAGTGGTTGGGGACAGGGGGCAGGCTATGGCTACACCTTC.

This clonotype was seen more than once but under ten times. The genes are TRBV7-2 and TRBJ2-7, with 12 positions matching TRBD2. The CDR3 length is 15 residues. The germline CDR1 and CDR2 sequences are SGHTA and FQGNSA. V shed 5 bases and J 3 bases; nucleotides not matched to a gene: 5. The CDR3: CASSRRLAGVYEQYF. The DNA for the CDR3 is TGTGCCAGCAGCCGCCGACTAGCGGGGGTCTACGAGCAGTACTTC.

DNA of the CDR3: TGTGCCAGCAGTCCCTCCCCTAGCGGCACTCGGACCTACGAGCAGTACTTC. Translation gives CASSPSPSGTRTYEQYF. This rearrangement joins TRBV12-3 or TRBV12-4 to TRBJ2-4, with 7 nucleotides matching TRBD2. The J call is uncertain, as TRBJ2-7 better fits the DNA end. This CDR3 is built from 17 residues.

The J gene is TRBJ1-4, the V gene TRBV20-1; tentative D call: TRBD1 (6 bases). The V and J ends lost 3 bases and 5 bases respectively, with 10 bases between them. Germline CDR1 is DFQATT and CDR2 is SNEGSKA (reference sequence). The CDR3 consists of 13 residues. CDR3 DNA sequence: TGCAGTGCTAGGGGGGGGCTGAATGAAAAACTGTTTTTT. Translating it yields CSARGGLNEKLFF.

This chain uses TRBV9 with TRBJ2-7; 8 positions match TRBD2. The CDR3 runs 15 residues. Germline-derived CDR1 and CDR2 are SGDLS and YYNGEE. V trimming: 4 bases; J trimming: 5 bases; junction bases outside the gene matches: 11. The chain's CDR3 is CASSTSGTREHEQYF. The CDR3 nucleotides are TGTGCCAGCAGCACTTCCGGGACTAGGGAACACGAGCAGTACTTC.